This is a list of T cell receptor beta chains from one sample in a study of CD4 T cells in relation to SARS-CoV-2 and coronaviruses. No cognate antigen is known for these TCRs. Assay used: immunoSEQ multiplex PCR; TCRdb lists only in-frame clones, some missing. The repertoire has 25,000 to 30,000 clones, around three quarters of them found once; the top ten carry more than 9%. Sequenced input: CD4+ T cells from PBMCs, cultured in vitro. The receptor source for this set is a human donor in good health. Each CDR3 is given with its conserved first and last residue. The D gene is left open where the match is weak. Some rows have no size entry. The others give once, few or many, or a class for an expanded clone.

len	v_gene	j_gene	d_gene	abundance	CDR3aa	CDR3nt
14	TRBV6-2/TRBV6-3	TRBJ1-1	TRBD1	few	CASSTSTGVTEAFF	TGTGCCAGCAGTACCTCGACAGGGGTCACTGAAGCTTTCTTT
14	TRBV2	TRBJ1-6	TRBD1	NA	CASRYGQAQGPLHF	TGTGCCAGCAGATACGGACAGGCCCAAGGCCCCCTCCACTTT
16	TRBV29-1	TRBJ2-2	NA	NA	CSVQAPGARSTGELFF	TGCAGCGTTCAAGCCCCGGGGGCCAGATCTACCGGGGAGCTGTTTTTT
18	TRBV18	TRBJ2-1	NA	NA	CASSPPRGEGIGYNEQFF	TGTGCCAGCTCACCACCGAGGGGTGAGGGTATTGGCTACAATGAGCAGTTCTTC
14	TRBV30	TRBJ2-5	NA	NA	CAWSIWGREETQYF	TGTGCCTGGAGTATCTGGGGAAGAGAAGAGACCCAGTACTTC
17	TRBV9	TRBJ2-2	TRBD2	NA	CASSVGGLAENTGELFF	TGTGCCAGCAGCGTGGGGGGACTAGCGGAGAACACCGGGGAGCTGTTTTTT
14	TRBV30	TRBJ1-2	TRBD1	NA	CAWSPGQGVDGYTF	TGTGCCTGGAGTCCTGGACAGGGGGTCGATGGCTACACCTTC
15	TRBV7-2	TRBJ2-7	TRBD1	NA	CASSLGTGQDYEQYF	TGTGCCAGCAGCTTAGGCACGGGACAGGACTACGAGCAGTACTTC
15	TRBV7-3	TRBJ2-1	NA	NA	CASSLGGDTYNEQFF	TGTGCCAGCAGCTTAGGGGGGGACACCTACAATGAGCAGTTCTTC
14	TRBV5-5	TRBJ2-5	NA	NA	CASSLGVPLGTQYF	TGTGCCAGCAGCTTGGGGGTCCCCCTGGGGACCCAGTACTTC
14	TRBV4-3	TRBJ2-2	TRBD2	NA	CASSQGGGPGELFF	TGCGCCAGCAGCCAAGGGGGAGGGCCCGGGGAGCTGTTTTTT
13	TRBV7-3	TRBJ2-5	NA	NA	CASSQRVGETQYF	TGTGCCAGCAGCCAAAGGGTGGGGGAGACCCAGTACTTC
13	TRBV12-5	TRBJ2-3	TRBD2	NA	CASNSGSGDTQYF	TGTGCTAGCAATAGCGGGAGTGGGGATACGCAGTATTTT
21	TRBV3-1/TRBV3-2	TRBJ2-6	NA	NA	CASSSQNRMGRPNSGANVLTF	TGTGCCAGCAGCAGCCAAAACCGAATGGGACGGCCCAACTCTGGGGCCAACGTCCTGACTTTC
15	TRBV5-1	TRBJ2-7	TRBD1	NA	CASSVTGTGSYEQYF	TGCGCCAGCAGCGTTACCGGGACAGGGAGCTACGAGCAGTACTTC
12	TRBV7-9	TRBJ2-7	NA	NA	CASSLGVYEQYF	TGTGCCAGCAGCTTAGGGGTTTACGAGCAGTACTTC
16	TRBV6-6	TRBJ1-6	NA	NA	CASSYGAGFNNSPLHF	TGTGCCAGCAGTTACGGCGCAGGCTTCAATAATTCACCCCTCCACTTT
15	TRBV5-1	TRBJ2-6	NA	NA	CASTTTPSGANVLTF	TGCGCCAGCACCACCACCCCCTCTGGGGCCAACGTCCTGACTTTC
15	TRBV19	TRBJ1-5	NA	NA	CASSSRSGPNQPQHF	TGTGCCAGTTCTAGTAGGTCAGGTCCTAATCAGCCCCAGCATTTT
12	TRBV6-5	TRBJ2-3	NA	few	CASSPLADTQYF	TGTGCCAGCAGCCCCCTAGCGGATACGCAGTATTTT
14	TRBV6-7	TRBJ2-7	NA	NA	CASSYARSSYEQYF	TGTGCCAGCAGTTACGCGCGAAGCTCCTACGAGCAGTACTTC
17	TRBV4-2	TRBJ1-2	TRBD1	few	CASSQEVDRGALGGYTF	TGTGCCAGCAGCCAAGAAGTAGACAGGGGCGCTTTGGGTGGCTACACCTTC
15	TRBV7-3	TRBJ1-6	NA	NA	CASSLFGRLDSPLHF	TGTGCCAGCAGCTTATTCGGCAGGCTGGATTCACCCCTCCACTTT
16	TRBV5-4	TRBJ2-1	NA	NA	CASSLAMGGGRNEQFF	TGTGCCAGCAGCTTGGCAATGGGCGGGGGCCGGAATGAGCAGTTCTTC
12	TRBV6-5	TRBJ1-2	TRBD1	NA	CASRQGAGGYTF	TGTGCCAGCAGGCAGGGGGCGGGTGGCTACACCTTC
15	TRBV30	TRBJ2-7	NA	NA	CAWSVRGLRGDEQYF	TGTGCCTGGAGTGTACGCGGGCTACGTGGGGACGAGCAGTACTTC
15	TRBV5-1	TRBJ2-5	NA	NA	CASSSQTPFWETQYF	TGCGCCAGCAGCTCCCAGACCCCTTTCTGGGAGACCCAGTACTTC
14	TRBV6-4	TRBJ2-2	NA	NA	CASREVSNTGELFF	TGTGCCAGCAGAGAAGTCTCGAACACCGGGGAGCTGTTTTTT
11	TRBV6-6	TRBJ1-1	NA	once	CASSGSTEAFF	TGTGCCAGCAGTGGTAGCACTGAAGCTTTCTTT
14	TRBV30	TRBJ2-7	TRBD2	NA	CAWTPSRLAREQYF	TGTGCCTGGACCCCTTCCCGACTAGCGAGAGAGCAGTACTTC
14	TRBV7-3	TRBJ2-1	NA	NA	CASSPGGPYNEQFF	TGTGCCAGCAGCCCTGGAGGGCCATACAATGAGCAGTTCTTC
15	TRBV7-8	TRBJ1-3	NA	once	CASSLEGGSGNTIYF	TGTGCCAGCAGCTTAGAGGGAGGATCTGGAAACACCATATATTTT
11	TRBV28	TRBJ1-1	NA	NA	CASSFFTEAFF	TGTGCCAGCAGTTTTTTCACTGAAGCTTTCTTT
12	TRBV5-4	TRBJ2-3	NA	once	CASSRGVDTQYF	TGTGCCAGCAGCCGGGGTGTAGATACGCAGTATTTT
20	TRBV13	TRBJ2-1	TRBD2	NA	CASSLAPWTLLAGAIDEQFF	TGTGCCAGCAGCTTAGCTCCCTGGACCCTTCTAGCGGGAGCTATAGATGAGCAGTTCTTC
11	TRBV28	TRBJ2-7	NA	NA	CASAGYREQYF	TGTGCCAGCGCGGGGTATAGGGAGCAGTACTTC
12	TRBV19	TRBJ1-1	NA	few	CASNANVAEAFF	TGTGCCAGTAACGCCAACGTGGCTGAAGCTTTCTTT
13	TRBV2	TRBJ1-2	NA	few	CASSTPPNYGYTF	TGTGCCAGCAGTACACCTCCTAACTATGGCTACACCTTC
17	TRBV11-2	TRBJ1-3	TRBD1	few	CASSPGDRSGGENTIYF	TGTGCCAGCAGCCCGGGGGACAGGTCGGGAGGAGAAAACACCATATATTTT
14	TRBV2	TRBJ2-3	NA	NA	CASSGFYSTDTQYF	TGTGCCAGCAGTGGGTTCTATAGCACAGATACGCAGTATTTT
15	TRBV19	TRBJ2-1	NA	once	CASTLGPSSYNEQFF	TGTGCCAGTACCTTGGGCCCTAGCTCCTACAATGAGCAGTTCTTC
14	TRBV28	TRBJ2-7	NA	NA	CASISLGNHQEQYF	TGTGCCAGCATCTCCCTAGGGAACCACCAGGAGCAGTACTTC
17	TRBV4-3	TRBJ1-1	TRBD1	NA	CASSPTGQGDWATEAFF	TGCGCCAGCAGCCCTACTGGACAGGGCGACTGGGCCACTGAAGCTTTCTTT
16	TRBV7-2	TRBJ2-5	NA	NA	CASSLVGTGYQETQYF	TGTGCCAGCAGCTTAGTGGGGACGGGGTACCAAGAGACCCAGTACTTC
12	TRBV2	TRBJ2-5	TRBD2	NA	CASSEDGGGQYF	TGTGCCAGCAGTGAAGATGGGGGGGGCCAGTACTTC